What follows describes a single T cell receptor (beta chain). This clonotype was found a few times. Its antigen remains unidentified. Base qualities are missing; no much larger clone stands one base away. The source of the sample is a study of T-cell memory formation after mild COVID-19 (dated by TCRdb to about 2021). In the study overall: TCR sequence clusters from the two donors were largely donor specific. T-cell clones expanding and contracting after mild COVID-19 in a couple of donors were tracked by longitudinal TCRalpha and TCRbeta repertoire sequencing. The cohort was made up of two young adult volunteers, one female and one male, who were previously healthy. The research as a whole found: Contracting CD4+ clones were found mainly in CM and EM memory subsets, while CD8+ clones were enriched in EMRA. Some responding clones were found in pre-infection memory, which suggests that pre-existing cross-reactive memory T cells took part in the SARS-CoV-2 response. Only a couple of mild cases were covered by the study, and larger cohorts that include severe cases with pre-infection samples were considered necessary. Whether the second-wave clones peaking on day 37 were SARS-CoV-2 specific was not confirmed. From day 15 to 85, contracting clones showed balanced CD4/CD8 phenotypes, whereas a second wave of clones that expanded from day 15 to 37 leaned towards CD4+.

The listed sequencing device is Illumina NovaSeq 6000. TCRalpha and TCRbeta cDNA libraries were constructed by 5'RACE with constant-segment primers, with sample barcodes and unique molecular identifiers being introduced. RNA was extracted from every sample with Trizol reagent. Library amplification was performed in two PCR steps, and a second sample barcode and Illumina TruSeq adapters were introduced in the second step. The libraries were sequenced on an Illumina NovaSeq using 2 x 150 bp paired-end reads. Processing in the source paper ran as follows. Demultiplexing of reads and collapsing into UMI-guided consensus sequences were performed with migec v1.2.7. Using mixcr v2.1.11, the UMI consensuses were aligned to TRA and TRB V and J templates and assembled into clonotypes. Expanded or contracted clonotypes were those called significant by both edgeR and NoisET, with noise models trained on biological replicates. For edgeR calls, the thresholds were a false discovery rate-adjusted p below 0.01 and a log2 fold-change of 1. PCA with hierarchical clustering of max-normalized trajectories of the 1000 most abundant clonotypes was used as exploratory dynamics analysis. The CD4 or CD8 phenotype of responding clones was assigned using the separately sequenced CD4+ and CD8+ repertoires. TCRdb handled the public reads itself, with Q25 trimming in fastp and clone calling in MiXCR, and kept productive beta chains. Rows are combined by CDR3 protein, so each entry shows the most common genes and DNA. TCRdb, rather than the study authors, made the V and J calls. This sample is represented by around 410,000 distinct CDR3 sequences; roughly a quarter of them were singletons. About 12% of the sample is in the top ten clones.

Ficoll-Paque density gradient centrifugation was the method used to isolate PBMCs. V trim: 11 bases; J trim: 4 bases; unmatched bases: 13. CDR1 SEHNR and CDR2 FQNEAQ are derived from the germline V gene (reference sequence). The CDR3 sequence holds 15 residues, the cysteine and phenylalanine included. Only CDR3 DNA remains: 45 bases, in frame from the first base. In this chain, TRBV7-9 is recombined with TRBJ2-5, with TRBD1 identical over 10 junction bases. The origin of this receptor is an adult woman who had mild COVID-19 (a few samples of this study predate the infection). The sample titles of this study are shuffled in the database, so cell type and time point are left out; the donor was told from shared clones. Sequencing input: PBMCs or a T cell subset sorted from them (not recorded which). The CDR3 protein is CAVTPGQGTAETQYF. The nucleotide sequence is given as TGTGCCGTAACTCCGGGACAGGGGACGGCAGAGACCCAGTACTTC.